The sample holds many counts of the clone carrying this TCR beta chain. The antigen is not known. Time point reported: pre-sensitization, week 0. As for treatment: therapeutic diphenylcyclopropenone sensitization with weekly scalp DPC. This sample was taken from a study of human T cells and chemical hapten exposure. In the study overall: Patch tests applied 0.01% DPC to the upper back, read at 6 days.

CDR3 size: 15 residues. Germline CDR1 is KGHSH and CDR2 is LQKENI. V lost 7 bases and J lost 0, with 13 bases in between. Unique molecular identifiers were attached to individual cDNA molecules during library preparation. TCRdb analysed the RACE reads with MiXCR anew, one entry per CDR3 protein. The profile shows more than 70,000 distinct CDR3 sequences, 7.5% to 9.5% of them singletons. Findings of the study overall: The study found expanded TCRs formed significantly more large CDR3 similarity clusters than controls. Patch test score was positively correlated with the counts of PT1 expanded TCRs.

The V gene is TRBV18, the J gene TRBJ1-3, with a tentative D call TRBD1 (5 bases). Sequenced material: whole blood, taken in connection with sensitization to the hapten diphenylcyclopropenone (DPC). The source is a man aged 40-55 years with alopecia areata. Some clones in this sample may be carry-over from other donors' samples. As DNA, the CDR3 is TGTGCCAGCTTCTATCAGGGCCTCTCTGGAAACACCATATATTTT. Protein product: CASFYQGLSGNTIYF.